These T cell receptor beta chains were read from a single sample in a study of patients and donors after allogeneic stem cell transplantation. TCRdb analysed the RT-PCR reads with MiXCR anew, one entry per CDR3 protein. The sample carries about 110,000 distinct CDR3 sequences, 35% recorded once. Sequenced sample: blood, either unsorted or a sorted T cell fraction (not recorded which). The receptors come from a human donor who was either an allogeneic HSCT recipient or a stem cell or donor lymphocyte infusion donor (not recorded which). It is not recorded whose cells these are; they may come from a transplant donor. CDR3s include the opening cysteine and the closing phenylalanine or tryptophan. A D gene is named only where the DNA matches it firmly. Clone size is given for some rows only: seen once, a few or many times, or a class if the clone is expanded.

TRBJ2-1 | . | TRBD2 | TRBV20-1 | TGCAGTGCTAGTAGGACTAGCGGCAATGAGCAGTTCTTC | CSASRTSGNEQFF
TRBJ2-5 | . | TRBD2 | TRBV29-1 | TGCAGCGTTGATGGCCTAGCGGGATCAGGACAAGAGACCCAGTACTTC | CSVDGLAGSGQETQYF
TRBJ2-4 | few | . | TRBV20-1 | TGCAGTGCTAACTCGGGGGCCAAAAACATTCAGTACTTC | CSANSGAKNIQYF
TRBJ1-1 | . | . | TRBV4-3 | TGCGCCAGCAGCCAAGCCACCACCATAGAGAACACTGAAGCTTTCTTT | CASSQATTIENTEAFF
TRBJ2-3 | . | . | TRBV7-2 | TGTGCCAGCAGCATAAGAGGAGGAATCACAGATACGCAGTATTTT | CASSIRGGITDTQYF
TRBJ2-3 | . | . | TRBV2 | TGTGCCAGCAGTGAAGCGGGTCGGGAGGATACGCAGTATTTT | CASSEAGREDTQYF
TRBJ2-2 | . | . | TRBV6-6 | TGTGCCAGCATTGGGTATAGGAACACCGGGGAGCTGTTTTTT | CASIGYRNTGELFF
TRBJ2-3 | . | . | TRBV4-3 | TGCGCCAGCAGCCTTCAGGAGGGGGATACGCAGTATTTT | CASSLQEGDTQYF
TRBJ1-1 | few | . | TRBV20-1 | TGCAGTGCTAGAGATTTCCATAACACTGAAGCTTTCTTT | CSARDFHNTEAFF
TRBJ2-2 | few | . | TRBV10-2 | TGCGCCAGCAGCCCAGGGGTGGTCACCGGGGAGCTGTTTTTT | CASSPGVVTGELFF
TRBJ2-5 | . | . | TRBV4-3 | TGCGCCAGCAGCCAATCTAGCTGGGGGTTGCAAGAGACCCAGTACTTC | CASSQSSWGLQETQYF
TRBJ2-3 | . | . | TRBV4-3 | TGCGCCAGCAGCCAACGACTGTCTTCGGCTAGCACAGATACGCAGTATTTT | CASSQRLSSASTDTQYF
TRBJ2-1 | . | . | TRBV12-3/TRBV12-4 | TGTGCCAGCAGTTTAACCCAAATCGCTAATGAGCAGTTCTTC | CASSLTQIANEQFF
TRBJ2-7 | . | . | TRBV29-1 | TGCAGCGTTGAAGGATTAACTTACGCTTCCTCCTACGAGCAGTACTTC | CSVEGLTYASSYEQYF
TRBJ2-5 | . | . | TRBV7-9 | TGTGCCAGCAGCTTAGTAAGCGTGGAGACCCAGTACTTC | CASSLVSVETQYF
TRBJ2-2 | . | . | TRBV9 | TGTGCCAGCAGCGTATTACCCCCCGGGGAGCTGTTTTTT | CASSVLPPGELFF
TRBJ2-6 | few | . | TRBV6-5 | TGTGCCAGCAGTTACCTAGGGGGTGGGGCCAACGTCCTGACTTTC | CASSYLGGGANVLTF
TRBJ2-1 | . | TRBD2 | TRBV2 | TGTGCCAGCAGTGAAACCGGGACTACTTACAATGAGCAGTTCTTC | CASSETGTTYNEQFF
TRBJ2-1 | few | TRBD2 | TRBV27 | TGTGCCAGCAGCTCTGGGGGAGGACTAGCGGGATTTAATGAGCAGTTCTTC | CASSSGGGLAGFNEQFF
TRBJ2-1 | . | . | TRBV7-2 | TGTGCCAGCAGCTTAAATGGGGTCCATGAGCAGTTCTTC | CASSLNGVHEQFF
TRBJ1-5 | few | . | TRBV6-5 | TGTGCCAGCAGGCGACAGAGGGAGAGCAATCAGCCCCAGCATTTT | CASRRQRESNQPQHF
TRBJ2-7 | few | TRBD1 | TRBV6-6 | TGTGCCAGCAGTTACTCCGGACAGGGAACCGAGCAGTACTTC | CASSYSGQGTEQYF
TRBJ2-3 | few | . | TRBV3-1 | TGTGCCAGCAGCCAAGCGGGGGCGGATACGCAGTATTTT | CASSQAGADTQYF
TRBJ1-5 | few | . | TRBV4-2 | TGTGCCAGCAGCCAAGATTCAGCGACGGTTAATCAGCCCCAGCATTTT | CASSQDSATVNQPQHF
TRBJ2-6 | . | . | TRBV6-5 | TGTGCCAGCAGGACGAACCCTCTCGGGGCCAACGTCCTGACTTTC | CASRTNPLGANVLTF
TRBJ2-7 | few | TRBD1 | TRBV6-6 | TGTGCCAGCAGCTTCAGGGGACAGAATCCTTACGAGCAGTACTTC | CASSFRGQNPYEQYF
TRBJ1-5 | . | . | TRBV6-6 | TGTGCCAGCAATCGTGTTGCGAGGGAGAATCAGCCCCAGCATTTT | CASNRVARENQPQHF
TRBJ1-5 | few | . | TRBV4-2 | TGTGCCAGCAGCCACCTACGGGGCCAGAATCAGCCCCAGCATTTT | CASSHLRGQNQPQHF
TRBJ2-1 | . | TRBD2 | TRBV24-1 | TGTGCCACCAGTGACCCTAGCGGGAGTTATGGTAATGAGCAGTTCTTC | CATSDPSGSYGNEQFF
TRBJ1-1 | . | TRBD1 | TRBV7-8 | TGTGCCAGCAGTCCGGACAGGGTTGCCACTGAAGCTTTCTTT | CASSPDRVATEAFF
TRBJ2-7 | few | TRBD1 | TRBV7-9 | TGTGCCAGCAGCTTAAATTGGGGACAGGGTTCCTACGAGCAGTACTTC | CASSLNWGQGSYEQYF
TRBJ2-1 | . | TRBD1 | TRBV18 | TGTGCCAGCTCACCACAGGACAGGGCGCAGTTCTTC | CASSPQDRAQFF
TRBJ2-2 | few | . | TRBV29-1 | TGCAGCGCCTCTTATCGCCGGGAGCTGTTTTTT | CSASYRRELFF
TRBJ2-7 | . | . | TRBV28 | TGTGCCAGCAGCGCACCCCGACCAACGACTCATTACGAGCAGTACTTC | CASSAPRPTTHYEQYF
TRBJ1-5 | few | . | TRBV12-3/TRBV12-4 | TGTGCCAGCAGTGCTCATAGCAATCAGCCCCAGCATTTT | CASSAHSNQPQHF
TRBJ1-2 | . | TRBD1 | TRBV27 | TGTGCCAGCAGTTTAAAGGGGACAGGAGGTGGCTACACCTTC | CASSLKGTGGGYTF
TRBJ2-7 | . | TRBD1 | TRBV11-3 | TGTGCCAGCAGCTCGGGACAGGGGAGTCACGAGCAGTACTTC | CASSSGQGSHEQYF
TRBJ1-4 | few | . | TRBV7-9 | TGTGCCACCTCAAGATCAGGTGAAAAACTGTTTTTT | CATSRSGEKLFF
TRBJ1-5 | . | . | TRBV18 | TGTGCCAGCTCACCTGCCGGTAGCAATCAGCCCCAGCATTTT | CASSPAGSNQPQHF
TRBJ2-3 | few | . | TRBV10-1 | TGCGCCAGCGACGAGGACTACCCAGATACGCAGTATTTT | CASDEDYPDTQYF
TRBJ2-7 | . | . | TRBV4-3 | TGCGCCAGCAGCCAAGCGGACAGCTACGAGCAGTACTTC | CASSQADSYEQYF
TRBJ1-1 | . | . | TRBV12-5 | TGTGCTAGTGGTTTGCCTCTCACAGGGACGAACACTGAAGCTTTCTTT | CASGLPLTGTNTEAFF
TRBJ2-7 | few | TRBD2 | TRBV10-3 | TGTGCCATCAGTCGACTAGCGGGAGACGGGGAGCAGTACTTC | CAISRLAGDGEQYF
TRBJ1-2 | . | . | TRBV20-1 | TGCAGTGCCCCTGGGACCGAGAACTATGGCTACACCTTC | CSAPGTENYGYTF
TRBJ1-5 | . | . | TRBV6-5 | TGTGCCAGCAGCTTCGACAACAATCAGCCCCAGCATTTT | CASSFDNNQPQHF
TRBJ1-2 | few | . | TRBV3-1 | TGTGCCAGCAGACACGACAGTGAACATGGCTACACCTTC | CASRHDSEHGYTF
TRBJ2-3 | once | . | TRBV7-2 | TGTGCCAGCAGCTTGCACCACCCCGGGGCACCAGATACGCAGTATTTT | CASSLHHPGAPDTQYF
TRBJ1-2 | few | . | TRBV4-3 | TGCGCCAGCAGCCAAGATAGGATCAGGGATGGCTACACCTTC | CASSQDRIRDGYTF
TRBJ2-1 | few | . | TRBV4-3 | TGCGCCAGCAGCTATACTAGCTACAATGAGCAGTTCTTC | CASSYTSYNEQFF
TRBJ2-7 | . | . | TRBV20-1 | TGCAGTGCTTCCCACGTAAACTACGAGCAGTACTTC | CSASHVNYEQYF
TRBJ2-2 | . | . | TRBV12-3/TRBV12-4 | TGTGCCAACAGTTCGAACACCGGGGAGCTGTTTTTT | CANSSNTGELFF
TRBJ1-6 | once | . | TRBV7-2 | TGTGCCAGCAGCCTCCTGAGGAGTAATTCACCCCTCCACTTT | CASSLLRSNSPLHF
TRBJ2-3 | . | TRBD2 | TRBV20-1 | TGCAGTGCTCCGCCGGGACTAGCGGGAGTAAGGAGGGATACGCAGTATTTT | CSAPPGLAGVRRDTQYF
TRBJ2-7 | . | TRBD1 | TRBV27 | TGTGCCAGCAGTCCCCCTACCCCGGACAGGGAAGGTTACGAGCAGTACTTC | CASSPPTPDREGYEQYF
TRBJ1-3 | . | . | TRBV30 | TGTGCCTGGACCGGATCTGGGGATAACTCTGGAAACACCATATATTTT | CAWTGSGDNSGNTIYF